The rows below give T cell receptor beta chains drawn from one sample of a study of HIV-infected children after antiretroviral therapy interruption. MiXCR, applied by TCRdb to the 3' RACE reads, yields one record per CDR3 protein. The sample lists about 15,000 distinct CDR3 sequences, 3% to 3.5% occurring once. The source was CD45RA+ CD4+ T cells from PBMCs, collected from a donor given antiretroviral therapy, either interrupted or continuous. The receptor set was obtained from a child between 2 and 17 years old with HIV. The conserved cysteine and the conserved F or W are not part of the CDR3 here. Expanded clones get a size class; other rows say once, few or many, or leave the size out.

V	size	J	CDR3
TRBV5-1	many	TRBJ1-6	ASSPGQGEAPLH
TRBV7-9	many	TRBJ1-5	ASSPGGDGQPQH
TRBV12-3/TRBV12-4	NA	TRBJ1-2	ASSPRGGAGGYT
TRBV5-1	many	TRBJ2-7	ASSLAATEQY
TRBV30	many	TRBJ1-1	AWTLDRVGTEAF
TRBV12-3/TRBV12-4	many	TRBJ2-1	ASSPKRDYNEQF
TRBV12-3/TRBV12-4	few	TRBJ1-1	ASSLTDINTEAF
TRBV12-3/TRBV12-4	many	TRBJ2-7	ASSFRGRYSYEQY
TRBV6-4	many	TRBJ1-6	ASGDRGYNSPLY
TRBV2	many	TRBJ2-7	ASSLGRLKHHEQY
TRBV6-1	few	TRBJ1-1	ASSRVADTEAF
TRBV7-3	many	TRBJ1-1	ASRKELNTEAF
TRBV24-1	many	TRBJ2-5	ATSDSSSGTGGETQY
TRBV6-1	many	TRBJ2-5	ASSEGLRQETQY
TRBV18	medium-sized	TRBJ1-1	ASSPVGGEAF
TRBV28	many	TRBJ1-6	ALSGPNSPLH
TRBV12-3/TRBV12-4	medium-sized	TRBJ2-6	ASSFLGLSGANVLT
TRBV5-1	many	TRBJ2-1	ASSSPGLAGVSEQF
TRBV29-1	many	TRBJ1-2	SGQREGDYT
TRBV12-3/TRBV12-4	medium-sized	TRBJ1-1	ASSLGVGERWTEAF
TRBV11-2	many	TRBJ2-7	ASSRTSGGGTYEQY
TRBV3-2	many	TRBJ2-1	ASSSQGSAEQF
TRBV6-1	NA	TRBJ1-5	ASSESSLNQPQH
TRBV19	many	TRBJ2-7	ASRGLGYEQY
TRBV12-3/TRBV12-4	many	TRBJ2-1	ASSYTRGGSEQF